This T cell receptor (beta chain) was identified during a study of blood T cell repertoires in COVID-19. Overall study context: The cDNA or gDNA used as material had been derived from T cells, B-cell-depleted T cells, or PBMCs.

The CDR3 is 15 residues long. Germline lookup yields CDR1 KGHSH and CDR2 LQKENI. J was trimmed by 3 bases and V by 4 bases; bases with no gene match: 7. In the authors' methods: Reference gene primer amplification yielded estimated nucleated cell counts. Measured with immunoSEQ multiplex PCR; TCRdb has only the in-frame clones, and not every one. The V and J calls and the clone size are those of that table, but D and trimming were determined from the DNA. Here the sample spans roughly 110,000 clones, approximately 80% being singletons. Sequencing was performed on peripheral blood. This TCR was sampled from a woman aged 60-75 years with acute or convalescent COVID-19. The chain recombines TRBV18 with TRBJ1-2; 8 bases are a match to TRBD1. Written as DNA, the CDR3 is TGTGCCAGCTCACTAAGGACAGGGCTGGACTATGGCTACACCTTC. It translates to CASSLRTGLDYGYTF.